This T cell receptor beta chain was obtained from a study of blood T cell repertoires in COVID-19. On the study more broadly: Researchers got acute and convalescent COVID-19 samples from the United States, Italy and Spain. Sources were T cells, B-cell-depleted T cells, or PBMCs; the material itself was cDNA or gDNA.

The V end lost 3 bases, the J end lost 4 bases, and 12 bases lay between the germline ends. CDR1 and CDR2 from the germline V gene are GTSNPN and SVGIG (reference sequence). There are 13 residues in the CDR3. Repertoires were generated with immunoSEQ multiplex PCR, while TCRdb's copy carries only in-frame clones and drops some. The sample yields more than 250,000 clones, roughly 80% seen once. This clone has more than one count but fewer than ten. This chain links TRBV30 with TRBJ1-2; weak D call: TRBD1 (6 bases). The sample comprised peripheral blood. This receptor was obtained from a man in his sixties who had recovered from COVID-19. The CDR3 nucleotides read TGTGCCTGGAGCGAACAGGGCCCCTATGGCTACACCTTC. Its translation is CAWSEQGPYGYTF. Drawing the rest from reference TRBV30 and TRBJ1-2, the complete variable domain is SQTIHQWPATLVQPVGSPLSLECTVEGTSNPNLYWYRQAAGRGLQLLFYSVGIGQISSEVPQNLSASRPQDRQFILSSKKLLLSDSGFYLCAWSEQGPYGYTFGSGTRLTVV.